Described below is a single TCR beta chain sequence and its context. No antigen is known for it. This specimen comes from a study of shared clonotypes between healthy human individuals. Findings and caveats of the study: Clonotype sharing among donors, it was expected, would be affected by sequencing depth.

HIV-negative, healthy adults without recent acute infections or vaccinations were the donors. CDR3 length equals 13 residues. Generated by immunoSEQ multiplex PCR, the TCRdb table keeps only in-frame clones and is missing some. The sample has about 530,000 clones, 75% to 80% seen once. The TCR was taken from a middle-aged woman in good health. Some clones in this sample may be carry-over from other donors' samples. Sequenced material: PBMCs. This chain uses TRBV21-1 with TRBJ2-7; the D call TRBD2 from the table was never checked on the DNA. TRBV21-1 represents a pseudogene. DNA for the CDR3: TGTGCCAGCAGCAAACTACTAGCATACGAGCAGTACTTC. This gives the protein CASSKLLAYEQYF.